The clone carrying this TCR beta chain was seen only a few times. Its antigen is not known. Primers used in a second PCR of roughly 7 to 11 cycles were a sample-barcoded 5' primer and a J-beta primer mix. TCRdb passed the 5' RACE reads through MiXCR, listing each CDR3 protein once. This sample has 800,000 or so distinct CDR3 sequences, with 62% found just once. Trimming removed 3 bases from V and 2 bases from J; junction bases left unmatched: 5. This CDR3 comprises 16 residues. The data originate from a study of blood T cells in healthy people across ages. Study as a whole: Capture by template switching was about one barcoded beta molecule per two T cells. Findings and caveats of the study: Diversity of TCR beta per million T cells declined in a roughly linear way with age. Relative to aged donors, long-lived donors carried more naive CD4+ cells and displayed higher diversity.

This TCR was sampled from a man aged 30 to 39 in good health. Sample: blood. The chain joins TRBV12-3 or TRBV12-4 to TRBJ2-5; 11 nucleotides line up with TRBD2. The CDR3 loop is CASSFSSGGRQETQYF. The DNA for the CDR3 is TGTGCCAGCAGTTTCTCTAGCGGGGGGCGACAAGAGACCCAGTACTTC.